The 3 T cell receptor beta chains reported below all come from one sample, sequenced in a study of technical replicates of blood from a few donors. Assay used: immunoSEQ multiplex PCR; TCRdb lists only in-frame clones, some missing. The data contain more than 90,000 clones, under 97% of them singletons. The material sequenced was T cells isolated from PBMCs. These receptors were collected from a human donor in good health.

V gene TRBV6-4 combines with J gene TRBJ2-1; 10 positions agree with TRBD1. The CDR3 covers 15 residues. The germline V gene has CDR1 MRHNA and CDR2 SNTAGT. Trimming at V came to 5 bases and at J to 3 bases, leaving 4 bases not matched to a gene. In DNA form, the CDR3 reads TGTGCCAGCAGTCCCCGGACAGGGGGCTACAATGAGCAGTTCTTC. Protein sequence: CASSPRTGGYNEQFF.

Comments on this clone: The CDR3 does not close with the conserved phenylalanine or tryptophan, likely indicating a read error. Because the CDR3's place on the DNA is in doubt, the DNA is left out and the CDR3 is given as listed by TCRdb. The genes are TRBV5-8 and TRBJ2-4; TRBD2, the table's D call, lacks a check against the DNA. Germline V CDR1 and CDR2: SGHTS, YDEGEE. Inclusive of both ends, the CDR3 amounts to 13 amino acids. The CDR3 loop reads CASSAILAGFFGR.

The CDR3 DNA reads TGTGCCAGCACGTTGAGGGAGAGGACAGATACGCAGTATTTT. Its translation is CASTLRERTDTQYF. The V and J genes are TRBV6-1 and TRBJ2-3; D possibly corresponds to TRBD2 (5 bases). The CDR3 consists of 14 residues. Germline V gene data show CDR1 as MNHNS and CDR2 as SASEGT. V shed 7 bases and J shed 3 bases, with 14 bases lying between them.